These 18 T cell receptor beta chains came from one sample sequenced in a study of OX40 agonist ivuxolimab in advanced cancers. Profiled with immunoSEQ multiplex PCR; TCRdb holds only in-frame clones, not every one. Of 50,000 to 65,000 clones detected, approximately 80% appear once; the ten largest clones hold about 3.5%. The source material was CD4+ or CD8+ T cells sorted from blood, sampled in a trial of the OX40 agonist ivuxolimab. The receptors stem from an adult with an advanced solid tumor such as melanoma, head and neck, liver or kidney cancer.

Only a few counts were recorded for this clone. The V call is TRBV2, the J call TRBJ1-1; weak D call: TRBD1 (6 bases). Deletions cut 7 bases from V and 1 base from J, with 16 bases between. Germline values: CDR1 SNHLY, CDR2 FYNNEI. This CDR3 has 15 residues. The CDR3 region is CASNPGRGSNTEAFF. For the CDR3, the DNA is TGTGCCAGCAACCCTGGAAGGGGGTCGAACACTGAAGCTTTCTTT.

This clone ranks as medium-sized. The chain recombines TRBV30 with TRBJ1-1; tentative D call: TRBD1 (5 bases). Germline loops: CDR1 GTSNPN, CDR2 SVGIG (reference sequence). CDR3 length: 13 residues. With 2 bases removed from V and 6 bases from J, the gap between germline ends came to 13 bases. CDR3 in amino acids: CAWSRRGGPEAFF. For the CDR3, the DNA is TGTGCCTGGAGTAGAAGGGGCGGGCCTGAAGCTTTCTTT.

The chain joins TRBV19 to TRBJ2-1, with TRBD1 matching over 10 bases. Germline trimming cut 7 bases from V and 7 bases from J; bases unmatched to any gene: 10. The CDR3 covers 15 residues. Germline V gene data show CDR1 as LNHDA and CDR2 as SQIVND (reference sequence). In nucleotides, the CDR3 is TGTGCCAGTACCCCGACAGGGGGCGCAGGAAATGAGCAGTTCTTC. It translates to CASTPTGGAGNEQFF.

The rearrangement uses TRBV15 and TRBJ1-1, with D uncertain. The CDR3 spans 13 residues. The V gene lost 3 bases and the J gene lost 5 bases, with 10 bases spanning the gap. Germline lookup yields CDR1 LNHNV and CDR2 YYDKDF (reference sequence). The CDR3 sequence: CATSRGEDTEAFF. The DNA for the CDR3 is TGTGCCACCAGCAGGGGCGAGGATACTGAAGCTTTCTTT.

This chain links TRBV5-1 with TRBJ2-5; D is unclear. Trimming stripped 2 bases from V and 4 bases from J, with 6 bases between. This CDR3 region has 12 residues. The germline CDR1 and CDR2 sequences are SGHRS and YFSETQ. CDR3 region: CASSLLPETQYF. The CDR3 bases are TGCGCCAGCAGCTTATTACCAGAGACCCAGTACTTC.

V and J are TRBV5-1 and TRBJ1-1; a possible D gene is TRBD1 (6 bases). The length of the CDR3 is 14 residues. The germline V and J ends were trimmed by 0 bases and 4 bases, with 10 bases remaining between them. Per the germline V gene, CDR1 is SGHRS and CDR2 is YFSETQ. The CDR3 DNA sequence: TGCGCCAGCAGCTTGGCGGGGGCGGGCACTGAAGCTTTCTTT. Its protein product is CASSLAGAGTEAFF.

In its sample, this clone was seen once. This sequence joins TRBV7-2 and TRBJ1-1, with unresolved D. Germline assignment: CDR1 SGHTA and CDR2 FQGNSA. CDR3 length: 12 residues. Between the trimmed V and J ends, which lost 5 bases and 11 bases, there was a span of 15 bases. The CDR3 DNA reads TGTGCCAGCAGCCAAGTTAACGTTCAGGCTTTCTTT. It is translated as CASSQVNVQAFF.

Written as DNA, the CDR3 is TGCGCCAGCCGTCTGGGACCTGCAACTAATGAAAAACTGTTTTTT. Translation: CASRLGPATNEKLFF. The chain links TRBV10-2 to TRBJ1-4, with D possibly TRBD1 on 5 matching bases. Trimming pared 8 bases from V and 0 bases from J, leaving 13 bases between. Germline lookup yields CDR1 WSHSY and CDR2 SAAADI. This CDR3 has 15 residues.

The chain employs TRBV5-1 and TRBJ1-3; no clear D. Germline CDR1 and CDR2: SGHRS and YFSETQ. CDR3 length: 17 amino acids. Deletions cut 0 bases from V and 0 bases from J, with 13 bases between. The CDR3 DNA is TGCGCCAGCAGCTTGGGGAGCGGGAGCTTCTCTGGAAACACCATATATTTT. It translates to CASSLGSGSFSGNTIYF. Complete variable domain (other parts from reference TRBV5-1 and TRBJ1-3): KAGVTQTPRYLIKTRGQQVTLSCSPISGHRSVSWYQQTPGQGLQFLFEYFSETQRNKGNFPGRFSGRQFSNSRSEMNVSTLELGDSALYLCASSLGSGSFSGNTIYFGEGSWLTVV.

The CDR3 DNA reads TGTGCCAGCAGAAACCAACCAACCGGCGAGCAGTTCTTC. This gives the protein CASRNQPTGEQFF. V is TRBV27 and J is TRBJ2-1; D remains unclear. V lost 6 bases, J lost 10 bases, and 16 bases lay in between. The CDR3 is made up of 13 amino acids. Germline CDR1 and CDR2: MNHEY and SMNVEV (reference sequence).

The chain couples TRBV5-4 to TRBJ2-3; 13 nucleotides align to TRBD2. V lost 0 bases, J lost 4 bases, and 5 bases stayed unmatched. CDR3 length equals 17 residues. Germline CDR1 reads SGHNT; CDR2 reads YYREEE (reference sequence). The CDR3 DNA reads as TGTGCCAGCAGCTTGGCCCCGACTAGCGGGGGGCCAGATACGCAGTATTTT. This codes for CASSLAPTSGGPDTQYF. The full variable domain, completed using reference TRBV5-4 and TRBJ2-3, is ETGVTQSPTHLIKTRGQQVTLRCSSQSGHNTVSWYQQALGQGPQFIFQYYREEENGRGNFPPRFSGLQFPNYSSELNVNALELDDSALYLCASSLAPTSGGPDTQYFGPGTRLTVL.

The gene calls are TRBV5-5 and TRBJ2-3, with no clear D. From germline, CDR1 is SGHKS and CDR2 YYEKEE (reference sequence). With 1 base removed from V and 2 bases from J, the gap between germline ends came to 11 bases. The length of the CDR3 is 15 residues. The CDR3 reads CASSLSVLITDTQYF. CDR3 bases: TGTGCCAGCAGCTTGTCGGTACTCATCACAGATACGCAGTATTTT. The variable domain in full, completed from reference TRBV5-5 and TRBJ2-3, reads DAGVTQSPTHLIKTRGQQVTLRCSPISGHKSVSWYQQVLGQGPQFIFQYYEKEERGRGNFPDRFSARQFPNYSSELNVNALLLGDSALYLCASSLSVLITDTQYFGPGTRLTVL.

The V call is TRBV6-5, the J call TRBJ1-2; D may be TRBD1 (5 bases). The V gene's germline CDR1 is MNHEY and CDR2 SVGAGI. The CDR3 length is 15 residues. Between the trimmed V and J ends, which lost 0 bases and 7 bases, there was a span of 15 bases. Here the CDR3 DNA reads TGTGCCAGCAGTTACTCACTGGGACTGGGCTCTGGCTACACCTTC. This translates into CASSYSLGLGSGYTF.

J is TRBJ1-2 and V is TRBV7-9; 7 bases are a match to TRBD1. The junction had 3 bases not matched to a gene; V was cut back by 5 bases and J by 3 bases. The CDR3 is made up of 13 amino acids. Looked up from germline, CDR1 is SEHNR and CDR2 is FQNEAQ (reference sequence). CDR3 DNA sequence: TGTGCCAGCAGCCGACAGGGATACTATGGCTACACCTTC. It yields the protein CASSRQGYYGYTF.

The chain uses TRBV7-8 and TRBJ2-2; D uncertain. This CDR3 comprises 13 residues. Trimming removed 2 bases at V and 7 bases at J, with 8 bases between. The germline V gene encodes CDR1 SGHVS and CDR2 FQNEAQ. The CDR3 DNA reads TGTGCCAGCAGCTTATGGGTTGTCGGGGAGCTGTTTTTT. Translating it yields CASSLWVVGELFF.

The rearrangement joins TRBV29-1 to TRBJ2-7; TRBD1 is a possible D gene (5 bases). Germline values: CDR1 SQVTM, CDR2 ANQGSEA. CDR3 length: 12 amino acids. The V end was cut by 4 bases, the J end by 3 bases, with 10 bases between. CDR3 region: CSVVVDIYEQYF. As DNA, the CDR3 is TGCAGCGTTGTAGTGGACATCTACGAGCAGTACTTC.

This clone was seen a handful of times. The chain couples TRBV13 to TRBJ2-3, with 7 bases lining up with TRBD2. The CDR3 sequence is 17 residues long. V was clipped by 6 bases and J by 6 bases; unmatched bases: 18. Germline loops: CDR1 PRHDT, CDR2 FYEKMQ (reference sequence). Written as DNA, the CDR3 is TGTGCCAGCAGTGTTTTTCGCGGGAGAGGGGCCGGGGATACGCAGTATTTT. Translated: CASSVFRGRGAGDTQYF. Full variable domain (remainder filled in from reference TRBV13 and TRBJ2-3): AAGVIQSPRHLIKEKRETATLKCYPIPRHDTVYWYQQGPGQDPQFLISFYEKMQSDKGSIPDRFSAQQFSDYHSELNMSSLELGDSALYFCASSVFRGRGAGDTQYFGPGTRLTVL.

Here the CDR3 reads CASSRATGPYEQYF. In nucleotides, the CDR3 is TGCGCCAGCAGTCGTGCGACAGGGCCCTACGAGCAGTACTTC. The J gene is TRBJ2-7, the V gene TRBV5-1; 7 bases line up with TRBD1. The CDR3 is made up of 14 amino acids. Germline V gene lookup returns CDR1 SGHRS and CDR2 YFSETQ. V lost 5 bases and J lost 2; bases outside the gene matches: 7.